The clone carrying this T cell receptor beta chain has a count of ten or more. Its antigen is unidentified. Breast cancer patients provided tissue from their axillary draining lymph nodes. These data come from a study of breast tumors, draining lymph nodes, adjacent tissues. Findings and limits, study-wide: Compared with basal-like, luminal-like tumors shared significantly more repertoire with nontumor tissue.

Via MiXCR, TCRdb re-called the multiplex PCR reads, giving one row per CDR3 protein. This table has approximately 280,000 distinct CDR3 sequences, more than 30% appearing once. Germline CDR1 and CDR2: KGHDR and SFDVKD. The CDR3 spans 12 residues. Trimming removed 6 bases at V and 4 bases at J, with 7 bases between. Sequences were obtained from axillary lymph node tissue. V is TRBV24-1 and J is TRBJ2-3, with D tentatively TRBD2 (5 bases). The origin of this receptor is a female donor with breast cancer. Some clones in this sample may be carry-over from other donors' samples. CDR3 loop: CATSPGSDTQYF. CDR3 DNA: TGTGCCACCAGTCCGGGGTCAGATACGCAGTATTTT.